This entry lists 23 T cell receptor beta chains sequenced from one sample in a study of Graves' ophthalmopathy and Graves' hyperthyroidism. Researchers took RNA transcripts and amplified TCR beta CDR3 regions from them. HTBI-primed RT-PCR formed the first round, and a multiplex PCR formed the second. TCRdb passed the multiplex PCR reads through MiXCR, listing each CDR3 protein once. Found here are 170,000 or so distinct CDR3 sequences, 30% to 45% of them singletons; the top ten hold around 5.8%. Sample: peripheral blood. The receptors derive from a woman aged 40 to 50 with Graves' ophthalmopathy.

The chain has TRBV20-1 and TRBJ1-5; D is perhaps TRBD1 (5 bases). Deletions cut 0 bases from V and 5 bases from J, with 14 bases between. The CDR3 loop spans 15 amino acids. Germline assignment: CDR1 DFQATT and CDR2 SNEGSKA (reference sequence). The CDR3 is CSARDLAGSHQPQHF. For the CDR3, the DNA is TGCAGTGCTAGAGATCTGGCAGGGAGTCATCAGCCCCAGCATTTT.

The chain combines TRBV7-2 with TRBJ1-5; D is unclear. This CDR3 region has 14 residues. V dropped 2 bases and J dropped 5 bases, with 10 bases sitting between them. CDR1 is SGHTA, CDR2 FQGNSA, per germline. The CDR3 loop reads CASSLIFRDQPQHF. DNA for the CDR3: TGTGCCAGCAGCTTAATATTCCGGGATCAGCCCCAGCATTTT.

This clonotype was detected many times. The CDR3 bases are TGCGCCAGCAGCTTGGACGGTCCCTGGCAGCCCCAGCATTTT. It encodes CASSLDGPWQPQHF. The chain carries TRBV5-1 and TRBJ1-5; no firm D call. V gave up 0 bases and J gave up 7 bases, with 11 bases separating them. The CDR3 extends over 14 amino acids. Germline CDR1 reads SGHRS; CDR2 reads YFSETQ.

The sample holds many counts of this clonotype. The genes are TRBV6-2 or TRBV6-3 and TRBJ2-5; D remains unclear. Germline V gene lookup returns CDR1 MNHEY and CDR2 SVGEGT. CDR3 length: 13 residues. Between the trimmed V and J ends, which lost 6 bases and 2 bases, there was a span of 10 bases. The CDR3 DNA sequence: TGTGCCAGCAGAGACAACCGGCAAGAGACCCAGTACTTC. Residues: CASRDNRQETQYF.

Ten or more counts support this clonotype. V and J are TRBV5-1 and TRBJ2-5, with D maybe TRBD1 (6 bases). The CDR3 runs 15 residues. Trimming took 0 bases from V and 1 from J, leaving 10 bases between them. Germline V gene sequence: CDR1 SGHRS, CDR2 YFSETQ. The CDR3 sequence: CASSLAGVTQETQYF. The CDR3 region has the DNA TGCGCCAGCAGCTTGGCAGGGGTTACCCAAGAGACCCAGTACTTC.

This clonotype was found many times. This chain joins TRBV6-5 and TRBJ2-7; tentative D call: TRBD1 (5 bases). V was shortened by 2 bases and J by 12 bases, with 17 bases between the two germline ends. The CDR3 loop spans 13 amino acids. The germline CDR1 and CDR2 sequences are MNHEY and SVGAGI. The CDR3 bases are TGTGCCAGCAGTTACGACCTGGACACACGTCTGTACTTC. It specifies CASSYDLDTRLYF.

This chain links TRBV11-2 with TRBJ2-2, with 8 bases fitting TRBD2. The J segment lost 8 bases and the V segment lost 5 bases, leaving 13 bases of the junction unmatched. CDR3 length: 16 residues. Germline-derived CDR1 and CDR2 are SGHAT and FQNNGV. CDR3 in amino acids: CASSVGGLGGSGELFF. As DNA, the CDR3 is TGTGCCAGCAGCGTGGGGGGACTAGGAGGTTCGGGGGAGCTGTTTTTT.

The V gene is TRBV12-3 or TRBV12-4, the J gene TRBJ2-7, with D maybe TRBD2 (5 bases). V gave up 2 bases and J gave up 6 bases, with 11 bases separating them. This CDR3 region has 13 residues. The CDR3 nucleotides read TGTGCCAGCAGTTTAAGGCTAGCCGGCGAGCAGTACTTC. Protein: CASSLRLAGEQYF.

This clonotype was detected ten times or more. The chain has TRBV18 and TRBJ2-5; D remains unclear. The CDR3 has 13 residues. Deletions cut 0 bases from V and 5 bases from J, with 7 bases between. Germline V CDR1 and CDR2: KGHSH, LQKENI. The CDR3 nucleotides are TGTGCCAGCTCACCACCGTCGCGGGAGACCCAGTACTTC. As protein: CASSPPSRETQYF.

The chain recombines TRBV12-3 or TRBV12-4 with TRBJ1-2; no definite D call. V was trimmed by 6 bases and J by 8 bases, leaving 16 bases between them. The CDR3 has 13 amino acids. CDR3 region: CASRTGPGGGYTF. The CDR3 DNA follows: TGTGCCAGCAGGACCGGACCCGGAGGGGGCTACACCTTC.

This clonotype appeared many times. The J gene is TRBJ1-1, the V gene TRBV10-3; D call uncertain. Germline assignment: CDR1 ENHRY and CDR2 SYGVKD. The CDR3 is 13 amino acids. V lost 5 bases and J 5 bases, leaving 12 bases between the germline ends. The CDR3, as DNA: TGTGCCATCAGTTCGGGCAGTTTGACTGAAGCTTTCTTT. It translates to CAISSGSLTEAFF.

This clonotype was found many times. The chain's CDR3 is CASSQVPGTEAFF. The CDR3 coding sequence is TGCGCCAGCAGCCAAGTTCCGGGCACTGAAGCTTTCTTT. The chain uses TRBV4-3 and TRBJ1-1; unclear D gene. Looked up from germline, CDR1 is LGHNA and CDR2 is YSLEER. The CDR3 covers 13 residues. The V and J ends lost 1 base and 4 bases respectively, with 7 bases between them.

This clonotype was found a few times. CDR3 amino acids: CASSLGLDSVYEQYF. CDR3 sequence (DNA): TGTGCCAGCAGCTTAGGGCTGGACAGCGTCTACGAGCAGTACTTC. The chain joins TRBV7-2 to TRBJ2-7; possible D gene TRBD1, 6 bases. CDR1 is SGHTA, CDR2 FQGNSA, per germline. V was cut by 1 base and J by 3 bases, with 13 bases left in between. The CDR3 is 15 residues long.

The genes are TRBV6-1 and TRBJ2-6; D is undetermined. The CDR3 consists of 13 residues. Per germline, CDR1 MNHNS and CDR2 SASEGT. V lost 6 bases, J lost 2 bases, and 5 bases lay in between. This chain's CDR3 is CASRAPGANVLTF. The CDR3 region has the DNA TGTGCCAGCAGGGCCCCTGGGGCCAACGTCCTGACTTTC.

This clonotype was counted at least ten times. This chain links TRBV10-2 with TRBJ1-5, with D uncertain. V gave up 3 bases and J gave up 2 bases, with 8 bases separating them. This CDR3 region has 14 residues. Germline V gene sequence: CDR1 WSHSY, CDR2 SAAADI. CDR3 amino acids: CASSDPSGNQPQHF. CDR3 DNA: TGCGCCAGCAGTGATCCATCCGGCAATCAGCCCCAGCATTTT.

The rearrangement links TRBV7-8 to TRBJ1-1; TRBD1 is a possible D gene (6 bases). The CDR3 runs 13 residues. CDR1 is SGHVS and CDR2 is FQNEAQ in the germline V gene. V gave up 1 base and J gave up 7 bases, with 10 bases separating them. The DNA for the CDR3 is TGTGCCAGCAGCTTAGATCAGGGGAGTGAAGCTTTCTTT. It specifies CASSLDQGSEAFF.

The chain combines TRBV12-3 or TRBV12-4 with TRBJ2-7, with 7 bases fitting TRBD2. This CDR3 is 14 amino acids long. The junction had 3 bases not matched to a gene; V was cut back by 1 base and J by 3 bases. The CDR3 DNA reads TGTGCCAGCAGTTTAGGGCTAGCGGACTACGAGCAGTACTTC. The encoded protein is CASSLGLADYEQYF.

This clonotype was seen ten or more times. The chain couples TRBV5-5 to TRBJ2-7; D ambiguous. V lost 0 bases and J lost 0, with 10 bases in between. Germline V CDR1 and CDR2: SGHKS, YYEKEE (reference sequence). CDR3 length: 15 amino acids. The CDR3 region is CASSLEGSSSYEQYF. The DNA of the CDR3 is TGTGCCAGCAGCTTGGAAGGATCAAGCTCCTACGAGCAGTACTTC.

The CDR3 DNA is TGCAGTGCTAGTGCTCTTACTAGCGGGAGCTACGAGCAGTACTTC. Protein: CSASALTSGSYEQYF. The genes are TRBV20-1 and TRBJ2-7; the match to TRBD2 covers 11 bases. With 3 bases clipped from V and 3 bases from J, the junction kept 7 bases outside the gene matches. This CDR3 has 15 residues. CDR1 DFQATT and CDR2 SNEGSKA come from the germline V gene (reference sequence).

This clonotype has ten or more counts. The chain carries TRBV5-1 and TRBJ2-2; D is unclear. Deletions cut 0 bases from V and 1 base from J, with 7 bases between. Germline V gene lookup returns CDR1 SGHRS and CDR2 YFSETQ. CDR3 length: 15 amino acids. CDR3 sequence reads: CASSLAIGNTGELFF. The CDR3 nucleotides read TGCGCCAGCAGCTTGGCTATAGGGAACACCGGGGAGCTGTTTTTT.

DNA of the CDR3: TGCGCCAGCAGCCAAGGCCGGGGGGGCTACGAGCAGTACTTC. Amino acids: CASSQGRGGYEQYF. The chain couples TRBV4-3 to TRBJ2-7; 8 bases fit TRBD2. The CDR3 covers 14 residues. Germline V gives CDR1 LGHNA, CDR2 YSLEER. V shed 1 base, J shed 3 bases, and the junction held 2 bases outside the gene matches.

The chain joins TRBV7-3 to TRBJ2-7; 9 bases agree with TRBD2. The length of the CDR3 is 14 residues. From germline, CDR1 is SGHTA and CDR2 FQGTGA. The junction had 5 bases not matched to a gene; V was cut back by 5 bases and J by 3 bases. CDR3 sequence reads: CASSLAGRDYEQYF. The CDR3 DNA sequence: TGTGCCAGCAGCCTAGCGGGAAGGGACTACGAGCAGTACTTC.

This chain connects TRBV28 to TRBJ2-4; TRBD2 matches at 14 bases. The V and J ends lost 6 bases and 1 base, in that order; junction bases with no gene match: 2. CDR1 is MDHEN and CDR2 is SYDVKM in the germline V gene. The CDR3 runs to 16 residues. CDR3 in amino acids: CASSRTSGRAKNIQYF. The CDR3 region has the DNA TGTGCCAGCAGCCGGACTAGCGGGAGGGCCAAAAACATTCAGTACTTC.